The T cell receptor (beta chain) under discussion was sequenced for a study of early T cells in non-severe SARS-CoV-2 infection. Study information: From unsorted whole blood, bulk RNA was sequenced, and the chains remained unpaired.

The study's findings and limits: VDJdb matching favored anti-spike CD8 responses, missing private and CD4 specificities.

Unique molecular identifiers were added to individual cDNA molecules. TCRdb called the 5' RACE reads again in MiXCR, with one record for every CDR3 protein. The sample contains about 57,000 distinct CDR3 sequences, around 13% of which appear only once. This clonotype was seen at least ten times. Its target is not known. Germline loops: CDR1 SGHAT, CDR2 FQNNGV. The V and J ends lost 5 bases and 7 bases respectively, with 15 bases between them. There are 13 residues in the CDR3. The rearrangement uses TRBV11-2 and TRBJ2-7, with a weak D call TRBD2 (5 bases). The origin of this receptor is an adult who was a healthcare worker with PCR-confirmed SARS-CoV-2 infection or an uninfected control (not recorded which). Sequencing used whole blood. CDR3 DNA sequence: TGTGCCAGCAGCCCAAGGATCGGGGATGAGCAGTACTTC. Amino acid sequence: CASSPRIGDEQYF.